What follows are 27 T cell receptor beta chains derived from one specimen sequenced in a study of blood T cells in healthy people across ages (dated by TCRdb to the mid-2010s). Receptors were amplified or captured by 5' RACE. The instrument given in TCRdb is Illumina HiSeq 2500. The second PCR ran for about 6 to 12 cycles and used a J-beta primer mix along with a sample-barcoded 5' primer. The raw public data were reprocessed by TCRdb itself: fastp quality trimming at Q25, MiXCR clonotype calling, in-frame beta chains only. Rows are unified per CDR3 protein, each entry keeping the most common DNA and genes. The sample table shows some 790,000 distinct CDR3 sequences, and around 26% are seen once. The ten biggest clones cover 15% to 20% of the sample. Sequenced sample: blood. The receptors here all came from a woman older than 75 in good health.

V gene TRBV19 combines with J gene TRBJ1-2; maybe TRBD1 (5 bases). Germline loops: CDR1 LNHDA, CDR2 SQIVND (reference sequence). The V gene lost 1 base and the J gene lost 4 bases, with 10 bases spanning the gap. The CDR3 runs 14 residues. The CDR3 protein is CASSIGTGPYGYTF. CDR3 DNA: TGTGCCAGTAGTATAGGGACGGGACCCTATGGCTACACCTTC.

The table lists this clonotype with many counts. The CDR3 loop is CSARDARGWNEQFF. Here the CDR3 DNA reads TGCAGTGCTAGAGACGCTCGAGGGTGGAATGAGCAGTTCTTC. The J gene is TRBJ2-1, the V gene TRBV20-1; tentative D call: TRBD2 (5 bases). CDR3 length equals 14 residues. In germline, CDR1 is DFQATT, CDR2 SNEGSKA (reference sequence). V was clipped by 0 bases and J by 7 bases, with 13 bases between them.

CDR3 amino acids: CAWSPGGGTDTQYF. The DNA for the CDR3 is TGTGCCTGGAGCCCGGGGGGGGGCACAGATACGCAGTATTTT. The rearrangement uses TRBV30 and TRBJ2-3, with TRBD2 matching over 8 bases. V gave up 3 bases and J gave up 1 base; unmatched junction bases: 3. The CDR3 spans 14 residues. CDR1 and CDR2 from the germline V gene are GTSNPN and SVGIG (reference sequence).

This clonotype was seen many times. The chain combines TRBV20-1 with TRBJ2-7; D unresolved. Germline V gene sequence: CDR1 DFQATT, CDR2 SNEGSKA (reference sequence). The CDR3 has 11 residues. V lost 6 bases and J 5 bases, leaving 11 bases between the germline ends. The CDR3 region has the DNA TGCAGTGCCCGAGAGGTGAACGAGCAGTACTTC. Its translation: CSAREVNEQYF.

This clonotype has at least ten counts. The V and J genes are TRBV12-3 or TRBV12-4 and TRBJ1-2, with D tentatively TRBD1 (6 bases). The CDR3 contains 16 residues. V lost 5 bases to trimming and J lost 4 bases, with 20 bases between them. The CDR3 reads CASSQTHRVRSYGYTF. The CDR3 DNA is TGTGCCAGCAGTCAGACACACAGGGTTCGTAGCTATGGCTACACCTTC.

This chain connects TRBV7-6 to TRBJ2-3; 8 positions agree with TRBD1. The V segment lost 2 bases and the J segment 3 bases; nucleotides outside the gene matches: 13. This CDR3 contains 18 residues. Per the germline V gene, CDR1 is SGHVS and CDR2 is FNYEAQ. DNA of the CDR3: TGTGCCAGCAGCTTACCCCGTGGGCAGGGGGCGCAGACAGATACGCAGTATTTT. Residues: CASSLPRGQGAQTDTQYF.

This clonotype was seen ten or more times. V is TRBV5-1 and J is TRBJ2-3; possible D gene TRBD1, 6 bases. Germline CDR1 and CDR2: SGHRS and YFSETQ. The V end lost 0 bases, the J end lost 4 bases, and 12 bases lay between the germline ends. The CDR3 loop spans 15 amino acids. DNA of the CDR3: TGCGCCAGCAGCTTGGCTGGGGGCGCGCCAGATACGCAGTATTTT. Translating gives CASSLAGGAPDTQYF.

This clonotype came up many times. The chain combines TRBV6-1 with TRBJ2-3; possible D gene TRBD2, 5 bases. Trimming cost V 2 bases and J 5 bases, with 23 bases left between them. The CDR3 contains 18 residues. Germline CDR1 is MNHNS and CDR2 is SASEGT. The CDR3 loop is CASSETRKRRSSGDTQYF. In DNA, the CDR3 is TGTGCCAGCAGTGAAACAAGGAAGAGGAGGAGTAGTGGAGATACGCAGTATTTT.

This clonotype was counted ten times or more. The gene calls are TRBV15 and TRBJ2-4; weak D call: TRBD1 (6 bases). V lost 4 bases and J lost 5, with 15 bases in between. CDR1 and CDR2 (germline): LNHNV, YYDKDF (reference sequence). The CDR3 consists of 15 residues. The CDR3 reads CATSKEERQENIQYF. The CDR3 DNA sequence: TGTGCCACCAGCAAAGAAGAAAGACAGGAAAACATTCAGTACTTC.

V is TRBV7-6 and J is TRBJ2-5; unclear D gene. Trimming cost V 5 bases and J 4 bases, with 17 bases left between them. CDR1 and CDR2 from the germline V gene are SGHVS and FNYEAQ. CDR3 length: 15 amino acids. The CDR3 is CASSPPGLDGETQYF. In DNA, the CDR3 is TGTGCCAGCAGCCCTCCCGGGCTAGATGGAGAGACCCAGTACTTC.

This clonotype was found many times. This rearrangement joins TRBV29-1 to TRBJ1-1; D remains ambiguous. Germline CDR1 SQVTM, CDR2 ANQGSEA. Between the trimmed V and J ends, which lost 7 bases and 2 bases, there was a span of 11 bases. The CDR3 contains 12 residues. This chain's CDR3 is CSGQIFNTEAFF. In DNA form, the CDR3 reads TGCAGCGGTCAGATCTTCAACACTGAAGCTTTCTTT.

This clonotype was counted at least ten times. This chain connects TRBV4-3 to TRBJ2-3; D gene uncertain. Per germline, CDR1 LGHNA and CDR2 YSLEER. The V gene lost 0 bases and the J gene lost 6 bases, with 7 bases spanning the gap. The CDR3 runs 13 residues. CDR3 amino acids: CASSQELSDTQYF. The CDR3 nucleotides read TGCGCCAGCAGCCAAGAACTGAGCGATACGCAGTATTTT.

Remarks on this clonotype: One base away lies a much larger clone, so this may be a sequencing read error. This chain links TRBV29-1 with TRBJ2-7; D may be TRBD2 (6 bases). The DNA end is more similar to TRBJ2-5, so the J call may be wrong. Germline V gene data show CDR1 as SQVTM and CDR2 as ANQGSEA. This CDR3 has 10 residues. The CDR3 coding sequence is TGCAGCGTGGGGGGAGAGACCCAGTACTTC. Its translation: CSVGGETQYF.

This clonotype was counted between two and nine times. A clone one base away is much larger, so this may be a read error. This chain uses TRBV7-2 with TRBJ2-5; no clear D gene. Germline CDR1 is SGHTA and CDR2 is FQGNSA. CDR3 length equals 13 residues. V shed 3 bases and J shed 5 bases, with 10 bases lying between them. The CDR3 DNA is TGTGCCAGCAGCTTCGAAGGGTGCGAGACCCAGTACTTC. Translation: CASSFEGCETQYF.

In this sample, this clonotype turned up many times. The chain joins TRBV4-3 to TRBJ2-5; 9 bases fit TRBD2. The CDR3 sequence is 19 residues long. The germline CDR1 and CDR2 sequences are LGHNA and YSLEER. V lost 0 bases to trimming and J lost 3 bases; unmatched junction nucleotides: 14. The CDR3 is CASSQDGRGGRFWEETQYF. The CDR3 nucleotides read TGCGCCAGCAGCCAAGATGGGCGGGGGGGCCGTTTCTGGGAAGAGACCCAGTACTTC.

This clonotype was found many times. This sequence joins TRBV11-3 and TRBJ2-1; 8 bases agree with TRBD2. Germline-derived CDR1 and CDR2 are SGHNT and YENEEA. V lost 5 bases to trimming and J lost 3 bases; unmatched junction nucleotides: 6. The CDR3 totals 15 residues. The CDR3 region has the DNA TGTGCCAGCAGCGTTGGCGGGGGGAACTACAATGAGCAGTTCTTC. Encoded protein: CASSVGGGNYNEQFF.

Points on this clonotype: A read error may explain this, as a much larger clone is one base away. The genes are TRBV29-1 and TRBJ2-7, with D perhaps TRBD1 (6 bases). There are 13 residues in the CDR3. V was pared by 8 bases and J by 4 bases, with 18 bases between. CDR1 SQVTM and CDR2 ANQGSEA come from the germline V gene. CDR3 sequence: CSTRTADSYEQYF. CDR3 DNA sequence: TGCAGCACCCGGACAGCAGATTCGTACGAGCAGTACTTC.

This clonotype was seen only a few times. This rearrangement joins TRBV7-9 to TRBJ1-2; TRBD1 might be the D (5 bases). The CDR3 is 14 amino acids. Germline V gives CDR1 SEHNR, CDR2 FQNEAQ (reference sequence). Between the trimmed V and J ends, which lost 3 bases and 3 bases, there was a span of 11 bases. This CDR3 is CASSLSGTDYGYTF. Here the CDR3 DNA reads TGTGCCAGCAGCTTGTCCGGGACGGACTATGGCTACACCTTC.

This clonotype occurred many times. V and J are TRBV24-1 and TRBJ2-3; D unclear. The germline V gene encodes CDR1 KGHDR and CDR2 SFDVKD. The ends were cut back, 5 bases at V and 2 bases at J, with 7 bases in the middle. The CDR3 is made up of 13 amino acids. CDR3: CATSGGDTDTQYF. CDR3 in DNA: TGTGCCACCAGTGGTGGGGACACAGATACGCAGTATTTT.

This clonotype was recorded at least ten times. The V gene is TRBV12-3 or TRBV12-4, the J gene TRBJ1-6; TRBD1 aligns across 12 bases. V dropped 6 bases and J dropped 10; count of bases not matched to a gene: 7. The CDR3 has 15 amino acids. CDR3 region: CASSPGTGGKSPLHF. In DNA, the CDR3 is TGTGCCAGCAGCCCCGGGACAGGGGGCAAATCACCCCTCCACTTT.

The V and J genes are TRBV20-1 and TRBJ2-1; 8 bases are a match to TRBD1. This CDR3 has 14 amino acids. With V trimmed by 5 bases and J by 4 bases, 7 bases remained unmatched. CDR1 DFQATT and CDR2 SNEGSKA come from the germline V gene (reference sequence). The DNA of the CDR3 is TGCAGTGCTCCGGGCAGGGGGCAATACAATGAGCAGTTCTTC. It translates to CSAPGRGQYNEQFF.

This clonotype was detected a few times. The V call is TRBV7-9, the J call TRBJ2-3; possibly TRBD1 or TRBD2 for D (5 bases each). Looked up from germline, CDR1 is SEHNR and CDR2 is FQNEAQ (reference sequence). V lost 5 bases and J 2 bases, leaving 14 bases between the germline ends. The CDR3 has 15 amino acids. The CDR3 nucleotides read TGTGCCAGCAGCCAGACCGAGGGGCCCACAGATACGCAGTATTTT. Its translation: CASSQTEGPTDTQYF.

The chain is built from TRBV7-2 and TRBJ2-2, with D maybe TRBD2 (6 bases). The length of the CDR3 is 14 residues. Trimming left V 0 bases short and J 6 bases short, with 8 bases between. From germline, CDR1 is SGHTA and CDR2 FQGNSA. The CDR3, as DNA: TGTGCCAGCAGCTTAGCGTGGGAGGCCGGGGAGCTGTTTTTT. As protein: CASSLAWEAGELFF.

This clonotype occurred a few times. The chain employs TRBV27 and TRBJ1-2, with D possibly matching TRBD1 (6 bases). V was cut by 6 bases and J by 8 bases, with 34 bases left in between. This CDR3 is 19 amino acids long. Germline assignment: CDR1 MNHEY and CDR2 SMNVEV (reference sequence). CDR3 residues: CASSFRLHRATSGVGGYTF. Written as DNA, the CDR3 is TGTGCCAGCAGCTTTCGCCTTCACAGGGCGACTAGCGGGGTGGGAGGCTACACCTTC.

This clonotype was counted a single time. The genes are TRBV12-3 or TRBV12-4 and TRBJ1-4; weak D call: TRBD1 (5 bases). The CDR3 is 15 residues long. V shed 3 bases and J shed 8 bases, with 16 bases lying between them. The CDR3 here is CASSLSPGPNEKLFF. CDR3 nucleotides: TGTGCCAGCAGTTTGAGTCCAGGGCCAAACGAAAAACTGTTTTTT.

About this clonotype itself: This may arise from a read error, as a much more abundant clone is one base away. V gene TRBV28 combines with J gene TRBJ2-7; D is unclear. CDR1 and CDR2 from the germline V gene are MDHEN and SYDVKM. The CDR3 is 12 residues long. CDR3 residues: CASSLPPYERYF. CDR3 DNA sequence: TGTGCCAGCAGTCTCCCCCCCTACGAGCGGTACTTC.

V gene TRBV29-1 combines with J gene TRBJ2-7; D is perhaps TRBD1 (5 bases). Trimming stripped 4 bases from V and 7 bases from J, with 17 bases between. The CDR3 contains 13 residues. Germline assignment: CDR1 SQVTM and CDR2 ANQGSEA. CDR3 sequence reads: CSVARAVDNEQYF. CDR3 in DNA: TGCAGCGTTGCCAGGGCGGTTGACAATGAGCAGTACTTC.